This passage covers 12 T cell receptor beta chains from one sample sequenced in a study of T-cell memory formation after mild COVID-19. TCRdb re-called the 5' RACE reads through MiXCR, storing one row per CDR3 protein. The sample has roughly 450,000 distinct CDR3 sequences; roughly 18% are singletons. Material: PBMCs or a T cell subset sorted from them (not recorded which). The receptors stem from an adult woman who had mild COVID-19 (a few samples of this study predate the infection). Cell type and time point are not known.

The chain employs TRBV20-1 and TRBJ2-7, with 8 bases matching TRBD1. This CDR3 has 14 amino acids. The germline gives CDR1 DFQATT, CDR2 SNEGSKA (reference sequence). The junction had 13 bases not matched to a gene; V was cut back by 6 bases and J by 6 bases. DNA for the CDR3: TGCAGTGCCCCGGGCAGACAGGGGTCGGTCGAGCAGTACTTC. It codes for CSAPGRQGSVEQYF.

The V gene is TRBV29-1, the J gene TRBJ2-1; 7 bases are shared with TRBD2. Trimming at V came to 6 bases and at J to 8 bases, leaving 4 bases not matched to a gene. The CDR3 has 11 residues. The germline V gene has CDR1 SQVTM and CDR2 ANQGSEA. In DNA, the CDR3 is TGCAGCGTATTACGGGGGGATGAGCAGTTCTTC. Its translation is CSVLRGDEQFF.

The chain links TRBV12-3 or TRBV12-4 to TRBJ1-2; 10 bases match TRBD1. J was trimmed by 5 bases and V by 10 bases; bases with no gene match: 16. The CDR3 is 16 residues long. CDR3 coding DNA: TGTGCCACCACCCAAAGGGTGACAGGGGGCAGGTATGGCTACACCTTC. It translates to CATTQRVTGGRYGYTF.

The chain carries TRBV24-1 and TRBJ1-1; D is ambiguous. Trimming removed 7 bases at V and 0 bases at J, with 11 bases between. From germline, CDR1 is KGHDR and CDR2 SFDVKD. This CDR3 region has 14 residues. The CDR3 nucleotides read TGTGCCACCAGAGGTACAGCCATGAACACTGAAGCTTTCTTT. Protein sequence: CATRGTAMNTEAFF.

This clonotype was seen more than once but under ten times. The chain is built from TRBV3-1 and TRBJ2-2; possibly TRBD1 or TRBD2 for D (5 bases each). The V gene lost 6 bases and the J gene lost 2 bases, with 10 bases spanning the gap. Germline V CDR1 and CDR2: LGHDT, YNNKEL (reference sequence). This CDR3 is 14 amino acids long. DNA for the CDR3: TGTGCCAGCAGAAGGGACGTTAACACCGGGGAGCTGTTTTTT. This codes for CASRRDVNTGELFF.

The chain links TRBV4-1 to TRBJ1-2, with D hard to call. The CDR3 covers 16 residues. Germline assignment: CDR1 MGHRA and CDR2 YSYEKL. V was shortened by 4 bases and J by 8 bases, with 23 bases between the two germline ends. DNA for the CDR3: TGCGCCAGCAGCCCGAGCCGGGCATTCGACGGCGGCGGCTACACCTTC. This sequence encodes CASSPSRAFDGGGYTF.

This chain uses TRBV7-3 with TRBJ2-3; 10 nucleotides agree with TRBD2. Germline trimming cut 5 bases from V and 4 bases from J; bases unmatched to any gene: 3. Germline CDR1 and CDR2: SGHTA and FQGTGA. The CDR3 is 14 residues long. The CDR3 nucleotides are TGTGCCAGCAGCATGACTAGCGGGTCAGATACGCAGTATTTT. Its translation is CASSMTSGSDTQYF.

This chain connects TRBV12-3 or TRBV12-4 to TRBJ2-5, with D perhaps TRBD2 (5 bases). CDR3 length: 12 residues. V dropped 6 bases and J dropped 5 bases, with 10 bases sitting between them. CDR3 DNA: TGTGCCAGCAGGCTCACGGGGGAGACCCAGTACTTC. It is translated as CASRLTGETQYF.

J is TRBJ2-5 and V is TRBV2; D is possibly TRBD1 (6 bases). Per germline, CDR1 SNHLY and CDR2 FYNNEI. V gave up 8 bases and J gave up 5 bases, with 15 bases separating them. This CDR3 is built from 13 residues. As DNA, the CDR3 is TGTGCCAGCGAGGGGGAGCTTGGGGAGACCCAGTACTTC. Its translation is CASEGELGETQYF.

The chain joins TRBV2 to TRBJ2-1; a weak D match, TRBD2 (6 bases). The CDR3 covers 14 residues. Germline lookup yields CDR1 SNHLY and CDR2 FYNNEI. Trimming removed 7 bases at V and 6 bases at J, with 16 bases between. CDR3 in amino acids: CASTEIRTTNEQFF. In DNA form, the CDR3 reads TGTGCCAGCACCGAGATAAGGACTACCAATGAGCAGTTCTTC.

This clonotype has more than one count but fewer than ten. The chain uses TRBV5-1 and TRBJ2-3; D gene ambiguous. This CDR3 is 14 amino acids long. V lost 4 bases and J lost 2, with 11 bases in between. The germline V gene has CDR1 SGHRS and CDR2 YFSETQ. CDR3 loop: CASSPETSTDTQYF. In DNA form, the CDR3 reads TGCGCCAGCAGCCCGGAGACTTCCACAGATACGCAGTATTTT.

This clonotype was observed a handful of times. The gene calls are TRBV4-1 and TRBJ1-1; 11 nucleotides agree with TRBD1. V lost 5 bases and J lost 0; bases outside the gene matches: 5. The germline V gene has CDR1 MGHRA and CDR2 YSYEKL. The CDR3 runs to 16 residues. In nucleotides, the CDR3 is TGCGCCAGCAGCTCGGACAGGGGGCACATGAACACTGAAGCTTTCTTT. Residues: CASSSDRGHMNTEAFF.